Each of the 31 T cell receptor beta chains below was sequenced from the same sample in a study of post-analysis software for immune sequencing data. Their antigens are not known. Points from the study as a whole: Comparison of patients with controls showed a handful of TRBV segments more frequent in patients, TRBV5-6, TRBV5-1 and TRBV20-1 among them.

Prepared TCR beta cDNA libraries contained unique molecular identifiers. TCRdb recomputed calls from the PCR reads with MiXCR, one row per CDR3 protein. The sample has under 900,000 distinct CDR3 sequences; roughly 50% are singletons. The specimen sequenced was blood. These receptors were taken from a girl aged 5 to 17 with multiple sclerosis.

This chain uses TRBV20-1 with TRBJ2-7; TRBD2 agrees at 14 bases. J was trimmed by 0 bases and V by 6 bases; bases with no gene match: 16. The CDR3 contains 19 residues. CDR1 is DFQATT, CDR2 SNEGSKA, per germline (reference sequence). This CDR3 is CSAEGLAGGRGGFSYEQYF. The DNA of the CDR3 is TGCAGTGCAGAAGGACTAGCGGGGGGCCGCGGCGGCTTCTCCTACGAGCAGTACTTC.

V is TRBV6-5 and J is TRBJ2-4; possibly TRBD2 for D (5 bases). CDR1 and CDR2 from the germline V gene are MNHEY and SVGAGI. V was trimmed by 3 bases and J by 6 bases, leaving 15 bases between them. The CDR3 runs to 15 residues. The DNA of the CDR3 is TGTGCCAGCAGTTATGAAGCGCCCCGGGGAAACATTCAGTACTTC. Its translation is CASSYEAPRGNIQYF.

This sequence joins TRBV29-1 and TRBJ2-7, with 9 nucleotides matching TRBD1. This CDR3 comprises 16 residues. The germline CDR1 and CDR2 sequences are SQVTM and ANQGSEA. CDR3 bases: TGCAGTGTCTCTCGAGTCGGGACAGGGAAGAGGGGCGAGCAGTACTTC. Translation gives CSVSRVGTGKRGEQYF.

This clonotype was detected only a few times. This sequence joins TRBV29-1 and TRBJ2-7; no clear D gene. Deletions cut 5 bases from V and 5 bases from J, with 13 bases between. The germline gives CDR1 SQVTM, CDR2 ANQGSEA. CDR3 length: 12 residues. CDR3 protein: CSVSKSGDEQYF. The DNA for the CDR3 is TGCAGCGTTTCGAAATCGGGCGACGAGCAGTACTTC.

The rearrangement uses TRBV20-1 and TRBJ2-1, with TRBD2 identical over 16 bases. Germline loops: CDR1 DFQATT, CDR2 SNEGSKA (reference sequence). The CDR3 runs 14 residues. Unmatched junction bases numbered 3, after V lost 6 bases and J lost 7 bases. CDR3 nucleotide sequence: TGCAGTGCACCGGGACTAGCGGGAGGGAATGAGCAGTTCTTC. It yields the protein CSAPGLAGGNEQFF.

This chain joins TRBV2 and TRBJ2-1, with TRBD1 matching over 8 bases. The germline V gene has CDR1 SNHLY and CDR2 FYNNEI. This CDR3 comprises 13 residues. V shed 6 bases and J 8 bases; nucleotides not matched to a gene: 6. CDR3 in amino acids: CASSGQGIDEQFF. DNA of the CDR3: TGTGCCAGCAGCGGACAGGGTATCGATGAGCAGTTCTTC.

The chain's CDR3 is CASSQNRDSQNYNEQFF. CDR3 DNA: TGTGCCAGCAGCCAAAATCGGGACTCCCAGAATTACAATGAGCAGTTCTTC. This sequence joins TRBV12-3 or TRBV12-4 and TRBJ2-1; a weak D match, TRBD2 (6 bases). This CDR3 has 17 amino acids. Trimming removed 6 bases at V and 4 bases at J, with 22 bases between.

This chain joins TRBV7-3 and TRBJ1-5; no definite D call. The germline gives CDR1 SGHTA, CDR2 FQGTGA. The CDR3 runs to 17 residues. V was clipped by 0 bases and J by 2 bases, with 14 bases between them. CDR3 sequence reads: CASSLTLGLVGNQPQHF. The CDR3 nucleotides are TGTGCCAGCAGCTTAACACTAGGGCTGGTGGGCAATCAGCCCCAGCATTTT.

A note on this clonotype: One junction end does not reproduce the germline sequence, and a read error may be involved. The chain has TRBV7-2 and TRBJ2-7, with 8 positions matching TRBD2. In germline, CDR1 is SGHTA, CDR2 FQGNSA. This CDR3 is built from 12 residues. Written as DNA, the CDR3 is TGTGCCACCAGCGGGGGACCCTACGAGCAGTACTTC. This codes for CATSGGPYEQYF. The entire variable domain, with the rest obtained from reference TRBV7-2 and TRBJ2-7, is as follows: GAGVSQSPSNKVTEKGKDVELRCDPISGHTALYWYRQSLGQGLEFLIYFQGNSAPDKSGLPSDRFSAERTGGSVSTLTIQRTQQEDSAVYLCATSGGPYEQYFGPGTRLTVT.

This clonotype came up many times. The chain couples TRBV9 to TRBJ1-2, with D hard to call. Germline assignment: CDR1 SGDLS and CDR2 YYNGEE. There are 15 residues in the CDR3. Trimming removed 0 bases from V and 4 bases from J, with 13 bases in between. In DNA, the CDR3 is TGTGCCAGCAGCGTAGATGGGGTGGATACCTATGGCTACACCTTC. Its translation is CASSVDGVDTYGYTF.

This clonotype appeared a few times. The chain recombines TRBV20-1 with TRBJ2-1, with TRBD2 matching 8 bases. CDR1 and CDR2 from the germline V gene are DFQATT and SNEGSKA (reference sequence). Germline trimming cut 3 bases from V and 6 bases from J; bases unmatched to any gene: 7. The CDR3 runs 14 residues. The CDR3 sequence: CSARDSGGRNEQFF. CDR3 coding DNA: TGCAGTGCTAGGGACAGCGGGGGCCGCAATGAGCAGTTCTTC.

A note on this clonotype: Just one base apart from a much larger clone, this may be a read error. The gene calls are TRBV12-3 or TRBV12-4 and TRBJ2-7, with D unresolved. V lost 2 bases to trimming and J lost 3 bases, with 5 bases between them. This CDR3 has 12 amino acids. DNA of the CDR3: TGTGCCAGCAGTTTAAAGGTCTACGAGCAGTACTTC. Encoded protein: CASSLKVYEQYF.

The chain links TRBV20-1 to TRBJ2-5; TRBD1 matches at 8 bases. The J call may be mistaken, given a closer DNA end match to TRBJ2-7. This CDR3 has 13 residues. Germline V gene sequence: CDR1 DFQATT, CDR2 SNEGSKA (reference sequence). The CDR3 coding sequence is TGCAGTGCTAAAGGACAGGGCATTAGCGAGCAGTACTTC. Its translation is CSAKGQGISEQYF.

This chain connects TRBV29-1 to TRBJ2-1; 11 nucleotides match TRBD2. Germline V gives CDR1 SQVTM, CDR2 ANQGSEA. The CDR3 consists of 17 residues. V dropped 3 bases and J dropped 1; count of bases not matched to a gene: 8. The CDR3 loop reads CSVDRLAGSTSYNEQFF. The CDR3 nucleotides read TGCAGCGTTGATCGACTAGCGGGGTCGACGTCCTACAATGAGCAGTTCTTC.

The chain links TRBV7-3 to TRBJ2-7, with TRBD1 matching 8 bases. The CDR3 runs to 16 residues. Germline CDR1 and CDR2: SGHTA and FQGTGA. Trimming took 2 bases from V and 3 from J; bases not matched to a gene: 9. CDR3 loop: CASSLPRQGNYYEQYF. The CDR3 bases are TGTGCCAGCAGCTTACCCCGACAGGGGAATTACTACGAGCAGTACTTC.

This chain uses TRBV29-1 with TRBJ2-5; D gene uncertain. This CDR3 contains 12 residues. The V end lost 3 bases, the J end lost 5 bases, and 10 bases lay between the germline ends. CDR1 is SQVTM, CDR2 ANQGSEA, per germline. DNA for the CDR3: TGCAGCGTTGAGCACAGCCAGGAGACCCAGTACTTC. Amino acids: CSVEHSQETQYF. The full variable domain, its missing parts supplied by reference TRBV29-1 and TRBJ2-5, is SAVISQKPSRDICQRGTSLTIQCQVDSQVTMMFWYRQQPGQSLTLIATANQGSEATYESGFVIDKFPISRPNLTFSTLTVSNMSPEDSSIYLCSVEHSQETQYFGPGTRLLVL.

V is TRBV5-1 and J is TRBJ2-1; 7 bases are shared with TRBD1. The V gene's germline CDR1 is SGHRS and CDR2 YFSETQ. This CDR3 region has 15 residues. Trimming cost V 2 bases and J 4 bases; bases outside gene matches: 6. Written as DNA, the CDR3 is TGCGCCAGCAGCTTCTACCGGGACAGATACAATGAGCAGTTCTTC. The encoded protein is CASSFYRDRYNEQFF.

This clonotype was seen more than once but under ten times. CDR3 in DNA: TGCAGTGCTAGGGGGACAGTTCAGTCCTACGAGCAGTACTTC. Amino acids: CSARGTVQSYEQYF. The J gene is TRBJ2-7, the V gene TRBV20-1; 7 bases match TRBD1. The CDR3 has 14 residues. Germline assignment: CDR1 DFQATT and CDR2 SNEGSKA (reference sequence). Trimming cost V 3 bases and J 1 base; bases outside gene matches: 6.

This clonotype was counted between two and nine times. V and J are TRBV20-1 and TRBJ2-4, with D perhaps TRBD1 or TRBD2 (7 bases each). Trimming stripped 6 bases from V and 8 bases from J, with 23 bases between. Germline V gene sequence: CDR1 DFQATT, CDR2 SNEGSKA (reference sequence). The CDR3 runs 15 residues. CDR3 nucleotides: TGCAGTGCGCCGCCGCTAGCGGCAGGGGGGGACATTCAGTACTTC. It codes for CSAPPLAAGGDIQYF.

The chain recombines TRBV5-1 with TRBJ2-7; 9 bases fit TRBD1. CDR3 length: 15 amino acids. CDR1 is SGHRS and CDR2 is YFSETQ in the germline V gene. Trimming cost V 1 base and J 4 bases; bases outside gene matches: 6. The CDR3 loop is CASSLRTGGIYEQYF. The CDR3 bases are TGCGCCAGCAGCTTGAGAACAGGGGGCATATACGAGCAGTACTTC.

This clonotype was seen a few times. The genes are TRBV28 and TRBJ1-2, with TRBD1 matching over 7 bases. The CDR3 extends over 11 amino acids. Germline assignment: CDR1 MDHEN and CDR2 SYDVKM. Trimming removed 11 bases from V and 4 bases from J; junction bases left unmatched: 4. CDR3 nucleotides: TGTGCCGCAGGGGGGGCCTATGGCTACACCTTC. Amino acid sequence: CAAGGAYGYTF.

This chain links TRBV20-1 with TRBJ2-3, with D possibly being TRBD2 (6 bases). The CDR3 totals 14 residues. Trimming shortened V by 5 bases and J by 4 bases, and 16 bases separated the two germline ends. Germline lookup yields CDR1 DFQATT and CDR2 SNEGSKA (reference sequence). Here the CDR3 reads CSASIAASADTQYF. CDR3 bases: TGCAGTGCTTCAATAGCAGCTAGCGCAGATACGCAGTATTTT.

This clonotype was detected a few times. V and J are TRBV7-9 and TRBJ2-7; TRBD1 aligns across 11 bases. With V trimmed by 9 bases and J by 6 bases, 10 bases remained unmatched. Germline CDR1 reads SEHNR; CDR2 reads FQNEAQ (reference sequence). The CDR3 length is 14 residues. The CDR3 DNA is TGTGCCAGTGGGGACAGGGGGGTCGAAGGCGAGCAGTACTTC. Translating gives CASGDRGVEGEQYF.

V gene TRBV5-5 combines with J gene TRBJ2-1; no reliable D call. V was pared by 0 bases and J by 3 bases, with 13 bases between. This CDR3 is built from 16 residues. CDR1 is SGHKS and CDR2 is YYEKEE in the germline V gene (reference sequence). CDR3 nucleotides: TGTGCCAGCAGCTTGGAAGGTGTCGGGTACTACAATGAGCAGTTCTTC. It is translated as CASSLEGVGYYNEQFF.

This sequence joins TRBV7-9 and TRBJ1-6; TRBD1 might be the D (6 bases). The germline V and J ends were trimmed by 4 bases and 10 bases, with 20 bases remaining between them. The germline CDR1 and CDR2 sequences are SEHNR and FQNEAQ (reference sequence). This CDR3 contains 16 residues. The CDR3 region is CASSSSGTGIYSPLHF. The CDR3 DNA is TGTGCCAGCAGCTCCTCAGGAACAGGGATCTACTCACCCCTCCACTTT.

The chain has TRBV12-3 or TRBV12-4 and TRBJ2-7; D perhaps matches TRBD2 (6 bases). The CDR3 is made up of 13 amino acids. Deletions cut 3 bases from V and 6 bases from J, with 12 bases between. CDR3 protein: CASSFPWGGEQYF. The CDR3 DNA follows: TGTGCCAGCAGTTTTCCTTGGGGAGGCGAGCAGTACTTC.

The chain has TRBV29-1 and TRBJ2-5, with a weak D call TRBD2 (5 bases). The CDR3 is made up of 11 amino acids. Germline loops: CDR1 SQVTM, CDR2 ANQGSEA. The V end lost 7 bases, the J end lost 5 bases, and 11 bases lay between the germline ends. CDR3 amino acids: CSGGVGETQYF. The CDR3 nucleotides are TGCAGCGGGGGAGTGGGGGAGACCCAGTACTTC. Combining the CDR3 with reference TRBV29-1 and TRBJ2-5 gives the whole variable domain SAVISQKPSRDICQRGTSLTIQCQVDSQVTMMFWYRQQPGQSLTLIATANQGSEATYESGFVIDKFPISRPNLTFSTLTVSNMSPEDSSIYLCSGGVGETQYFGPGTRLLVL.

CDR3 DNA sequence: TGTGCCAGCAGCTTAGTGGCGGGAGAACTCTACGAGCAGTACTTC. Residues: CASSLVAGELYEQYF. The chain is built from TRBV7-2 and TRBJ2-7; 7 positions agree with TRBD2. This CDR3 comprises 15 residues. Germline loops: CDR1 SGHTA, CDR2 FQGNSA. Losses at the gene ends were 1 base for V and 3 bases for J; bases not matched to a gene: 6.

The gene calls are TRBV15 and TRBJ1-2; TRBD1 might be the D (6 bases). Trimming removed 0 bases from V and 9 bases from J, with 20 bases in between. This CDR3 has 16 residues. From germline, CDR1 is LNHNV and CDR2 YYDKDF (reference sequence). CDR3 region: CATSRDSPGASSSYTF. Written as DNA, the CDR3 is TGTGCCACCAGCAGAGACTCCCCAGGGGCGTCCTCTAGCTACACCTTC. Supplemented by reference TRBV15 and TRBJ1-2, the full variable domain reads DAMVIQNPRYQVTQFGKPVTLSCSQTLNHNVMYWYQQKSSQAPKLLFHYYDKDFNNEADTPDNFQSRRPNTSFCFLDIRSPGLGDTAMYLCATSRDSPGASSSYTFGSGTRLTVV.

The table lists this clonotype with a count of one. The chain has TRBV6-5 and TRBJ2-4; D might be TRBD2 (6 bases). The germline CDR1 and CDR2 sequences are MNHEY and SVGAGI. The length of the CDR3 is 15 residues. The V end lost 11 bases, the J end lost 2 bases, and 19 bases lay between the germline ends. The CDR3 spells CASGRLGETKNIQYF. CDR3 nucleotide sequence: TGTGCCTCCGGGAGACTGGGAGAGACCAAAAACATTCAGTACTTC.

The chain recombines TRBV10-3 with TRBJ1-2; 10 nucleotides agree with TRBD1. The germline CDR1 and CDR2 sequences are ENHRY and SYGVKD. The length of the CDR3 is 14 residues. The trim removed 6 bases at V and 8 bases at J, leaving 9 bases unmatched. In DNA, the CDR3 is TGTGCCATCAGGGGACAGGGGCAAAGAGGGGGCTACACCTTC. Its protein is CAIRGQGQRGGYTF.